This T cell receptor (beta chain) was profiled in a study of tissue T cells after allogeneic stem cell transplantation. Survey-depth TCRbeta CDR3 sequencing reported V/J genes and productive frequencies. The assay was immunoSEQ multiplex PCR, and TCRdb's table has in-frame clones only and misses some. This table has about 22,000 clones, 55% to 80% appearing once. About this clone: Genes and germline come from the mouse. The read comes to an end 1 residue before the CDR3 does, leaving the germline J gene to fill in the end.

CDR1 SGHSA and CDR2 FRNQAP come from the germline V gene. CDR3 length: 14 residues. V gave up 0 bases and J gave up 2 bases, with 6 bases separating them. What was sequenced was spleen. This TCR was recovered from a female BALB/c mouse in good health. The mouse strain carries the MHC haplotype H2-d. J is TRBJ2-5 and V is TRBV16; D call uncertain. CDR3 region: CASSLEDFQDTQYF. The sequenced CDR3 bases are TGTGCAAGCAGCTTAGAAGACTTCCAAGACACCCAGTAC. The full variable domain, completed using reference TRBV16 and TRBJ2-5, is NAGVIQTPRHKVTGKGQEATLWCEPISGHSAVFWYRQTIVQGLEFLTYFRNQAPIDDSGMPKERFSAQMPNQSHSTLKIQSTQPQDSAVYLCASSLEDFQDTQYFGPGTRLLVL.